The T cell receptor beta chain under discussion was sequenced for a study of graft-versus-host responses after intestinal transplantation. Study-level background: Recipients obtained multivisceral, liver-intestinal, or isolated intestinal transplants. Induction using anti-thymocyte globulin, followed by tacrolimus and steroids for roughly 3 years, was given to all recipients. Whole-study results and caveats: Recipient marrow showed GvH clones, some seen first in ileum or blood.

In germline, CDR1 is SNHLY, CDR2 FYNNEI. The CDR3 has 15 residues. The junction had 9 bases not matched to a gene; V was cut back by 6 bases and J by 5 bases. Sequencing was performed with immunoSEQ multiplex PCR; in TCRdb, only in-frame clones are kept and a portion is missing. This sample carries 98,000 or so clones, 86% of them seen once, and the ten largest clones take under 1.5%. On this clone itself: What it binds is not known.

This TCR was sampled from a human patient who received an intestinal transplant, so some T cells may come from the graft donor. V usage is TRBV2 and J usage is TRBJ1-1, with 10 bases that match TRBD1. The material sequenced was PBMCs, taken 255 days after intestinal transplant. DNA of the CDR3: TGTGCCAGCAGCCTTTTGGGACAGGGGCAAACTGAAGCTTTCTTT. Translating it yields CASSLLGQGQTEAFF. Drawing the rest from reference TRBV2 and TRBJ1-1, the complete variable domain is EPEVTQTPSHQVTQMGQEVILRCVPISNHLYFYWYRQILGQKVEFLVSFYNNEISEKSEIFDDQFSVERPDGSNFTLKIRSTKLEDSAMYFCASSLLGQGQTEAFFGQGTRLTVV.